A single sample is the source of the 5 T cell receptor delta chains below, sequenced in a study of Vδ1+ human thymocytes. Findings of the study overall: Highly polyclonal TRG and TRD repertoires with Gaussian CDR3 length distributions appeared in thymus.

Their recognized antigens are unknown. RNA was extracted from the cells and then reverse transcribed. The CDR3 regions were amplified by multiplex PCR from V-gene primers to a constant-region primer. TCRdb re-analyzed the multiplex PCR reads via CATT. The sample yields more than 45,000 delta-chain clones, more than 12% seen once. Sequenced sample: Vdelta1+ gamma-delta thymocytes from the thymus. Subset meaning: FACS-sorted CD3+ TCRalphabeta- TCRVdelta1+ TCRVdelta2- thymocytes. The receptor set was obtained from a girl under three years old who had congenital heart surgery.

The chain recombines TRDV1 with TRDJ1, with D tentatively TRDD3 (6 bases). Germline V CDR1 and CDR2: TSWWSYY, QGS. This CDR3 comprises 22 residues. Trimming removed 4 bases at V and 2 bases at J, with 35 bases between. CDR3 nucleotides: TGTGCTCTTGGGGGACCCGGCTCAGACGTACTGGGTTCGATAAGTAAGACCGATAAACTCATCTTT. It translates to CALGGPGSDVLGSISKTDKLIF.

This clone was detected a few times. The J gene is TRDJ1, the V gene TRDV1; 8 nucleotides match TRDD3. With 1 base clipped from V and 0 bases from J, the junction kept 16 bases outside the gene matches. The CDR3 is 20 amino acids. CDR1 and CDR2 (germline): TSWWSYY, QGS. The CDR3 nucleotides are TGTGCTCTTGGGGAACCGCGTCAAACCACTGGGGGTTGTTACACCGATAAACTCATCTTT. As protein: CALGEPRQTTGGCYTDKLIF.

This clone was seen only a few times. The chain combines TRAV29/DV5 with TRDJ1; 9 bases align to TRDD3. Unmatched junction bases numbered 18, after V lost 0 bases and J lost 0 bases. Germline CDR1 and CDR2: NSMFDY and ISSIKDK. The CDR3 totals 20 residues. CDR3 amino acids: CAASGGRGYGYLLYTDKLIF. The CDR3 coding sequence is TGTGCAGCAAGCGGCGGTAGGGGATACGGGTACCTTTTGTACACCGATAAACTCATCTTT. Variable domain in full (rest from reference TRAV29/DV5 and TRDJ1): DQQVKQNSPSLSVQEGRISILNCDYTNSMFDYFLWYKKYPAEGPTFLISISSIKDKNEDGRFTVFLNKSAKHLSLHIVPSQPGDSAVYFCAASGGRGYGYLLYTDKLIFGKGTRVTVEP.

This clone has only a few counts. The chain links TRDV1 to TRDJ1; D is possibly TRDD2 or TRDD3 (5 bases each). The CDR3 is made up of 21 amino acids. The V end was cut by 2 bases, the J end by 0 bases, with 28 bases between. The germline gives CDR1 TSWWSYY, CDR2 QGS. DNA of the CDR3: TGTGCTCTTGGGGAATCTCACCCGACCTACGGGGAGGACTTGTACACCGATAAACTCATCTTT. The encoded protein is CALGESHPTYGEDLYTDKLIF.

This clone was seen a few times. The rearrangement joins TRDV1 to TRDJ1, with TRDD3 matching 9 bases. The CDR3 extends over 22 amino acids. Germline lookup yields CDR1 TSWWSYY and CDR2 QGS. Trimming removed 2 bases from V and 1 base from J; junction bases left unmatched: 23. CDR3 nucleotides: TGTGCTCTTGGGGAAAGGTTCCTAACTTACTGGGGGACCCCAGGGGGCACCGATAAACTCATCTTT. Translated, it gives CALGERFLTYWGTPGGTDKLIF.